Listed below are T cell receptor beta chains from one sample, sequenced in a study of cytomegalovirus exposure and HLA in healthy donors. The data were produced by immunoSEQ multiplex PCR, yet TCRdb's version contains in-frame clones alone and is incomplete. The table records 110,000 or so clones, nearly 80% of them present only once. Sequenced sample: PBMCs. The source of these receptors is a man aged 25-40 years in good health and CMV-seronegative. Each CDR3 is given with its conserved first and last residue. A D gene is named only where the DNA matches it firmly. Some rows mark clone size as missing; the rest say once, few, many or name a class of expanded clone.

v_call: TRBV15; d_call: TRBD1; clone_size: NA; j_call: TRBJ2-7; cdr3_nt: TGTGCCACCAGCAGCCCCGGGACAGGGGCCTACGAGCAGTACTTC; cdr3_aa: CATSSPGTGAYEQYF
v_call: TRBV29-1; d_call: TRBD1; clone_size: NA; j_call: TRBJ2-3; cdr3_nt: TGCAGCGTTGATGGTGCAGGGGGCCGGCCAGATACGCAGTATTTT; cdr3_aa: CSVDGAGGRPDTQYF
v_call: TRBV11-3; d_call: NA; clone_size: few; j_call: TRBJ1-1; cdr3_nt: TGTGCCAGCAGCTTGGACTCAAACACTGAAGCTTTCTTT; cdr3_aa: CASSLDSNTEAFF
v_call: TRBV7-9; d_call: NA; clone_size: NA; j_call: TRBJ2-5; cdr3_nt: TGTGCCAGCAGCTCCCCTTCGGGGTTGGAGACCCAGTACTTC; cdr3_aa: CASSSPSGLETQYF
v_call: TRBV9; d_call: TRBD2; clone_size: NA; j_call: TRBJ2-3; cdr3_nt: TGTGCCAGCAGCGTAGTAGCGGGGGCTGGGACAGATACGCAGTATTTT; cdr3_aa: CASSVVAGAGTDTQYF
v_call: TRBV19; d_call: TRBD1; clone_size: NA; j_call: TRBJ2-2; cdr3_nt: TGTGCCAGCTACCCGGGACAGACATACACCGGGGAGCTGTTTTTT; cdr3_aa: CASYPGQTYTGELFF
v_call: TRBV11-2; d_call: NA; clone_size: NA; j_call: TRBJ1-5; cdr3_nt: TGTGCCAGCAGCTTAGATCAGGGTAGCAATCAGCCCCAGCATTTT; cdr3_aa: CASSLDQGSNQPQHF
v_call: TRBV5-4; d_call: TRBD2; clone_size: NA; j_call: TRBJ2-2; cdr3_nt: TGTGCCAGCAGCTTTAGGACTAGAAACACCGGGGAGCTGTTTTTT; cdr3_aa: CASSFRTRNTGELFF
v_call: TRBV18; d_call: NA; clone_size: NA; j_call: TRBJ1-1; cdr3_nt: TGTGCCAGCTCACCGGTCCCAGTTGAAGCTTTCTTT; cdr3_aa: CASSPVPVEAFF
v_call: TRBV7-2; d_call: NA; clone_size: few; j_call: TRBJ1-5; cdr3_nt: TGTGCCAGCAGCCCCACCTACAATCAGCCCCAGCATTTT; cdr3_aa: CASSPTYNQPQHF
v_call: TRBV11-3; d_call: TRBD2; clone_size: NA; j_call: TRBJ2-5; cdr3_nt: TGTGCCAGCAGCCGTGGACTAGCGGAGATCCAGTACTTC; cdr3_aa: CASSRGLAEIQYF
v_call: TRBV6-6; d_call: NA; clone_size: NA; j_call: TRBJ2-7; cdr3_nt: TGTGCCAGCTCGGCGGTAACCTACGAGCAGTACTTC; cdr3_aa: CASSAVTYEQYF
v_call: TRBV4-3; d_call: TRBD1; clone_size: NA; j_call: TRBJ2-7; cdr3_nt: TGCGCCAGCAGCCAGGCCCTTGGGACAGGGACGAGGGAGCAGTACTTC; cdr3_aa: CASSQALGTGTREQYF
v_call: TRBV9; d_call: NA; clone_size: NA; j_call: TRBJ1-1; cdr3_nt: TGTGCCAGCAGCGTGGAAGGGGAGAACACTGAAGCTTTCTTT; cdr3_aa: CASSVEGENTEAFF
v_call: TRBV5-1; d_call: TRBD1; clone_size: once; j_call: TRBJ2-5; cdr3_nt: TGCGCCAGCAGCCGTGGGACAGGGCCGGTTCAAGAGACCCAGTACTTC; cdr3_aa: CASSRGTGPVQETQYF
v_call: TRBV11-2; d_call: TRBD1; clone_size: NA; j_call: TRBJ2-3; cdr3_nt: TGTGCCAGCAGCTTACACAGGGGGTCAGATACGCAGTATTTT; cdr3_aa: CASSLHRGSDTQYF
v_call: TRBV6-6; d_call: TRBD1; clone_size: NA; j_call: TRBJ1-2; cdr3_nt: TGTGCCAGCAGTTACTATTGGACAGGCTCTAACTATGGCTACACCTTC; cdr3_aa: CASSYYWTGSNYGYTF
v_call: TRBV27; d_call: TRBD2; clone_size: NA; j_call: TRBJ2-1; cdr3_nt: TGTGCCAGCAGTTCGCAGGGACTAGCGGAGAGGGGGGAGCAGTTCTTC; cdr3_aa: CASSSQGLAERGEQFF
v_call: TRBV19; d_call: NA; clone_size: few; j_call: TRBJ2-2; cdr3_nt: TGTGCCAGTAGTCCCACTGAAGGGAGAAGGAACACCGGGGAGCTGTTTTTT; cdr3_aa: CASSPTEGRRNTGELFF
v_call: TRBV2; d_call: NA; clone_size: NA; j_call: TRBJ2-7; cdr3_nt: TGTGCCAGCAGTGAAGACCGTATCGGGGAGCAGTACTTC; cdr3_aa: CASSEDRIGEQYF
v_call: TRBV5-4; d_call: TRBD1; clone_size: NA; j_call: TRBJ1-3; cdr3_nt: TGTGCCAGCAGCCCCGGGACAGGGGGTGCTGGAAACACCATATATTTT; cdr3_aa: CASSPGTGGAGNTIYF
v_call: TRBV7-2; d_call: TRBD2; clone_size: NA; j_call: TRBJ2-2; cdr3_nt: TGTGCCAGCAGCTTAGCGTTCCTAGCGGGGGGTCGGGCCGGGGAGCTGTTTTTT; cdr3_aa: CASSLAFLAGGRAGELFF
v_call: TRBV6-6; d_call: NA; clone_size: few; j_call: TRBJ2-7; cdr3_nt: TGTGCCAGCAGTTACGATGAGGACAAAGCCTACGAGCAGTACTTC; cdr3_aa: CASSYDEDKAYEQYF
v_call: TRBV5-1; d_call: NA; clone_size: NA; j_call: TRBJ1-1; cdr3_nt: TGCGCCAGCAGCTTTTATGGGGCCACTGAAGCTTTCTTT; cdr3_aa: CASSFYGATEAFF
v_call: TRBV5-4; d_call: TRBD1; clone_size: NA; j_call: TRBJ2-4; cdr3_nt: TGTGCCAGCAGCTTGGGGGTTGGGACAGGGGTTTTCTCAGCCAAAAACATTCAGTACTTC; cdr3_aa: CASSLGVGTGVFSAKNIQYF
v_call: TRBV14; d_call: TRBD2; clone_size: NA; j_call: TRBJ2-5; cdr3_nt: TGTGCCAGCAGCCAAGATCACGTGCTAGCGGTGGAGACCCAGTACTTC; cdr3_aa: CASSQDHVLAVETQYF
v_call: TRBV4-1; d_call: NA; clone_size: NA; j_call: TRBJ1-1; cdr3_nt: TGCGCCAGCAGCCAAGATTTCGGGTTGAACACTGAAGCTTTCTTT; cdr3_aa: CASSQDFGLNTEAFF
v_call: TRBV9; d_call: NA; clone_size: once; j_call: TRBJ2-3; cdr3_nt: TGTGCCAGCAGCGGCCAGCAGGGAAATCCTAGCACAGATACGCAGTATTTT; cdr3_aa: CASSGQQGNPSTDTQYF
v_call: TRBV5-6; d_call: NA; clone_size: NA; j_call: TRBJ2-2; cdr3_nt: TGTGCCAGCAGCGCAGGAAACACCGGGGAGCTGTTTTTT; cdr3_aa: CASSAGNTGELFF
v_call: TRBV5-6; d_call: NA; clone_size: NA; j_call: TRBJ1-2; cdr3_nt: TGTGCCAGCAGCTTGGGTCAGAACGGGGGCTACACCTTC; cdr3_aa: CASSLGQNGGYTF
v_call: TRBV5-5; d_call: TRBD2; clone_size: NA; j_call: TRBJ2-7; cdr3_nt: TGTGCCAGCAGCCCAAAGACTAGCGGAAGTCTTTACGAGCAGTACTTC; cdr3_aa: CASSPKTSGSLYEQYF
v_call: TRBV7-6; d_call: TRBD2; clone_size: NA; j_call: TRBJ2-3; cdr3_nt: TGTGCCAGCAGCTTAGGGGTCGGGGGGAGCACAGATACGCAGTATTTT; cdr3_aa: CASSLGVGGSTDTQYF
v_call: TRBV14; d_call: NA; clone_size: NA; j_call: TRBJ1-5; cdr3_nt: TGTGCCAGCAGCCGGACTCCTAATCAGCCCCAGCATTTT; cdr3_aa: CASSRTPNQPQHF
v_call: TRBV29-1; d_call: NA; clone_size: NA; j_call: TRBJ1-1; cdr3_nt: TGCAGCGTAGTACAGGGTAAACGGACTGAAGCTTTCTTT; cdr3_aa: CSVVQGKRTEAFF
v_call: TRBV30; d_call: NA; clone_size: NA; j_call: TRBJ1-5; cdr3_nt: TGTGCCTGGAGTAGACATAGCAATCAGCCCCAGCATTTT; cdr3_aa: CAWSRHSNQPQHF
v_call: TRBV4-3; d_call: NA; clone_size: NA; j_call: TRBJ1-2; cdr3_nt: TGCGCCAGCAGCCAAGACAGGGCTTCGGTTGGCTACACCTTC; cdr3_aa: CASSQDRASVGYTF
v_call: TRBV28; d_call: TRBD1; clone_size: NA; j_call: TRBJ2-7; cdr3_nt: TGTGCCAGCAGTGCCACGGGACAGAAATCCTACGAGCAGTACTTC; cdr3_aa: CASSATGQKSYEQYF
v_call: TRBV19; d_call: NA; clone_size: NA; j_call: TRBJ1-2; cdr3_nt: TGTGCCAGTAGTATAGAGGGGAGTGGCTACACCTTC; cdr3_aa: CASSIEGSGYTF
v_call: TRBV28; d_call: NA; clone_size: NA; j_call: TRBJ1-5; cdr3_nt: TGTGCCAGCAGTTTGGTACAGGGCTTAAATCAGCCCCAGCATTTT; cdr3_aa: CASSLVQGLNQPQHF
v_call: TRBV6-1; d_call: NA; clone_size: NA; j_call: TRBJ2-2; cdr3_nt: TGTGCCAGCAGTAGGCGGGACGGACACACCGGGGAGCTGTTTTTT; cdr3_aa: CASSRRDGHTGELFF
v_call: TRBV19; d_call: TRBD2; clone_size: NA; j_call: TRBJ2-3; cdr3_nt: TGTGCCAGTAGGCGGGAACTAGCGGACTACACAGATACGCAGTATTTT; cdr3_aa: CASRRELADYTDTQYF
v_call: TRBV29-1; d_call: TRBD1; clone_size: NA; j_call: TRBJ1-1; cdr3_nt: TGCAGCGTTGAAGGCCGGACAGGGGGCCTAACTGAAGCTTTCTTT; cdr3_aa: CSVEGRTGGLTEAFF
v_call: TRBV4-3; d_call: TRBD2; clone_size: NA; j_call: TRBJ2-7; cdr3_nt: TGCGCCAGCAGCCAAGATAGCGGGGGGGCTTACGAGCAGTACTTC; cdr3_aa: CASSQDSGGAYEQYF
v_call: TRBV2; d_call: NA; clone_size: once; j_call: TRBJ1-5; cdr3_nt: TGTGCCAGCAGATACGGCGGGGGACAAAATAATCAGCCCCAGCATTTT; cdr3_aa: CASRYGGGQNNQPQHF